This TCR beta chain was captured by sequencing in a study of early T cells in non-severe SARS-CoV-2 infection. The TCR library protocol was used to attach unique molecular identifiers. These identifiers were attached to individual cDNA molecules. From the 5' RACE reads, TCRdb called clonotypes with MiXCR, one entry per CDR3 protein. The sample records 50,000 to 65,000 distinct CDR3 sequences, 8% to 9.5% being singletons. In germline, CDR1 is MDHEN, CDR2 SYDVKM. The length of the CDR3 is 16 residues. The V gene end was trimmed by 5 bases and the J gene end by 5 bases; junction bases not matched to a gene: 10.

The rearrangement joins TRBV28 to TRBJ2-7, with 12 bases fitting TRBD2. This receptor was taken from an adult who was a healthcare worker with PCR-confirmed SARS-CoV-2 infection or an uninfected control (not recorded which). Specimen: whole blood. The CDR3 here is CASSPALAGGGHEQYF. In DNA form, the CDR3 reads TGTGCCAGCAGTCCTGCACTAGCGGGAGGTGGCCACGAGCAGTACTTC.